The 32 T cell receptor beta chains presented below share a single source sample, sequenced in a study of blood T cell repertoires in COVID-19. The data were produced by immunoSEQ multiplex PCR, yet TCRdb's version contains in-frame clones alone and is incomplete. The table records some 130,000 clones, around 80% of them present only once. Sequenced sample: PBMCs or T cells enriched from blood (not recorded which). These receptors were obtained from a woman between 45 and 65 years old who had recovered from COVID-19.

The gene calls are TRBV28 and TRBJ2-2, with 7 bases matching TRBD2. The CDR3 covers 18 residues. Germline lookup yields CDR1 MDHEN and CDR2 SYDVKM. J was trimmed by 3 bases and V by 5 bases; bases with no gene match: 15. The CDR3 DNA is TGTGCCAGCAGTCCAGCTACCGGAGGACTAGAGCACACCGGGGAGCTGTTTTTT. Translating gives CASSPATGGLEHTGELFF. The entire variable domain, with the rest obtained from reference TRBV28 and TRBJ2-2, is as follows: DVKVTQSSRYLVKRTGEKVFLECVQDMDHENMFWYRQDPGLGLRLIYFSYDVKMKEKGDIPEGYSVSREKKERFSLILESASTNQTSMYLCASSPATGGLEHTGELFFGEGSRLTVL.

This clone was recorded once. The chain couples TRBV5-1 to TRBJ1-2, with TRBD1 identical over 9 bases. Germline CDR1 reads SGHRS; CDR2 reads YFSETQ. The CDR3 runs to 14 residues. V shed 2 bases and J 2 bases; nucleotides not matched to a gene: 1. CDR3 nucleotide sequence: TGCGCCAGCAGCTTCGGGACAGGGAACTATGGCTACACCTTC. Its protein is CASSFGTGNYGYTF.

This sequence joins TRBV29-1 and TRBJ2-7; D is possibly TRBD1 (6 bases). Germline loops: CDR1 SQVTM, CDR2 ANQGSEA. The V end lost 5 bases, the J end lost 6 bases, and 17 bases lay between the germline ends. The CDR3 is made up of 13 amino acids. CDR3 sequence (DNA): TGCAGCGTTATGGACAGCCCCCTGGCCGAGCAGTACGTC. It encodes CSVMDSPLAEQYV.

In this sample, this clone turned up once. J is TRBJ2-3 and V is TRBV15, with D hard to call. CDR3 size: 15 residues. CDR1 and CDR2 (germline): LNHNV, YYDKDF (reference sequence). V was pared by 0 bases and J by 6 bases, with 13 bases between. In DNA, the CDR3 is TGTGCCACCAGCAGAGACACGGTTCTTAGTGATACGCAGTATTTT. Amino acid sequence: CATSRDTVLSDTQYF.

The gene calls are TRBV14 and TRBJ1-2, with 7 bases lining up with TRBD1. Germline assignment: CDR1 SGHDN and CDR2 FVKESK. CDR3 size: 14 residues. The V and J ends lost 4 bases and 1 base, in that order; junction bases with no gene match: 3. For the CDR3, the DNA is TGTGCCAGCAGCCGCTGGGACAGTAACTATGGCTACACCTTC. Amino acid sequence: CASSRWDSNYGYTF. Complete variable domain (other parts from reference TRBV14 and TRBJ1-2): EAGVTQFPSHSVIEKGQTVTLRCDPISGHDNLYWYRRVMGKEIKFLLHFVKESKQDESGMPNNRFLAERTGGTYSTLKVQPAELEDSGVYFCASSRWDSNYGYTFGSGTRLTVV.

The chain couples TRBV5-1 to TRBJ1-5; 10 nucleotides agree with TRBD1. Germline V gene sequence: CDR1 SGHRS, CDR2 YFSETQ. CDR3 length: 15 residues. The trim removed 4 bases at V and 6 bases at J, leaving 7 bases unmatched. The CDR3 DNA sequence: TGCGCCAGCAGCCCCGGGACAGGGGCGGGTCAGCCCCAGCATTTT. Translated: CASSPGTGAGQPQHF.

V gene TRBV14 combines with J gene TRBJ1-1, with D uncertain. The CDR3 is 13 amino acids. V lost 0 bases and J lost 3, with 5 bases in between. Germline V gene lookup returns CDR1 SGHDN and CDR2 FVKESK. CDR3 region: CASSQERDTEAFF. DNA for the CDR3: TGTGCCAGCAGCCAAGAGCGGGACACTGAAGCTTTCTTT.

V is TRBV18 and J is TRBJ1-5, with D maybe TRBD1 (6 bases). Per the germline V gene, CDR1 is KGHSH and CDR2 is LQKENI. The CDR3 sequence is 14 residues long. V lost 3 bases to trimming and J lost 7 bases, with 13 bases between them. The CDR3 bases are TGTGCCAGCTCACCGGACAGCACCATACAGCCCCAGCATTTT. It encodes CASSPDSTIQPQHF.

J is TRBJ2-5 and V is TRBV5-4, with 12 bases identical to TRBD2. The CDR3 totals 16 residues. Losses at the gene ends were 4 bases for V and 4 bases for J; bases not matched to a gene: 8. Germline V gene sequence: CDR1 SGHNT, CDR2 YYREEE (reference sequence). CDR3 coding DNA: TGTGCCAGCAGCCTTTCTAGCGGGGGGGCGGGAGAGACCCAGTACTTC. This codes for CASSLSSGGAGETQYF.

This clone was observed a handful of times. The chain employs TRBV11-2 and TRBJ1-1, with D possibly matching TRBD1 (6 bases). This CDR3 contains 13 residues. CDR1 SGHAT and CDR2 FQNNGV come from the germline V gene. The ends were cut back, 8 bases at V and 0 bases at J, with 10 bases in the middle. CDR3 sequence reads: CASRRGMNTEAFF. The CDR3 DNA is TGTGCCAGCCGAAGGGGGATGAACACTGAAGCTTTCTTT.

The rearrangement joins TRBV28 to TRBJ1-5, with D possibly matching TRBD1 (5 bases). CDR3 length: 14 residues. Germline V gene lookup returns CDR1 MDHEN and CDR2 SYDVKM. V was cut by 6 bases and J by 5 bases, with 14 bases left in between. The CDR3 DNA reads TGTGCCAGCAGCACTCAGGGTTGGGATCAGCCCCAGCATTTT. Translation: CASSTQGWDQPQHF.

The chain recombines TRBV19 with TRBJ2-7; 7 bases are shared with TRBD1. There are 13 residues in the CDR3. Germline CDR1 LNHDA, CDR2 SQIVND (reference sequence). After removal of 5 bases from V and 5 bases from J, the junction contained 6 bases not matched to a gene. CDR3 in DNA: TGTGCCAGTAGTCCCAGACAGGGCGACGAGCAGTACTTC. Translated: CASSPRQGDEQYF. Complete variable domain (other parts from reference TRBV19 and TRBJ2-7): DGGITQSPKYLFRKEGQNVTLSCEQNLNHDAMYWYRQDPGQGLRLIYYSQIVNDFQKGDIAEGYSVSREKKESFPLTVTSAQKNPTAFYLCASSPRQGDEQYFGPGTRLTVT.

The rearrangement joins TRBV15 to TRBJ1-5; D gene unclear. The V and J ends lost 2 bases and 3 bases respectively, with 5 bases between them. The CDR3 runs to 13 residues. Germline V CDR1 and CDR2: LNHNV, YYDKDF (reference sequence). Here the CDR3 DNA reads TGTGCCACCAGCAGACAGTTCAATCAGCCCCAGCATTTT. This translates into CATSRQFNQPQHF. The whole variable domain, filled in from reference TRBV15 and TRBJ1-5, reads DAMVIQNPRYQVTQFGKPVTLSCSQTLNHNVMYWYQQKSSQAPKLLFHYYDKDFNNEADTPDNFQSRRPNTSFCFLDIRSPGLGDTAMYLCATSRQFNQPQHFGDGTRLSIL.

In the case of this clone: Additional DNA sequences in this sample encode the identical CDR3. The chain uses TRBV5-1 and TRBJ1-4, with D possibly matching TRBD1 (6 bases). Germline CDR1 and CDR2: SGHRS and YFSETQ. The V end lost 4 bases, the J end lost 2 bases, and 9 bases lay between the germline ends. The CDR3 runs 14 residues. CDR3 region: CASSLQGTNEKLFF. CDR3 bases: TGCGCCAGCAGCCTTCAGGGGACTAATGAAAAACTGTTTTTT.

The chain recombines TRBV7-2 with TRBJ2-3; D remains unclear. There are 11 residues in the CDR3. The germline gives CDR1 SGHTA, CDR2 FQGNSA. V dropped 2 bases and J dropped 6 bases, with 3 bases sitting between them. CDR3 amino acids: CASSLTDTQYF. The CDR3 nucleotides are TGTGCCAGCAGCTTAACTGATACGCAGTATTTT.

The CDR3 is CATSRDRTGPGLLRANVLTF. CDR3 in DNA: TGTGCCACCAGCAGAGATCGGACAGGGCCCGGACTCTTGAGGGCCAACGTCCTGACTTTC. This chain uses TRBV15 with TRBJ2-6, with 8 bases fitting TRBD1. The trim removed 0 bases at V and 5 bases at J, leaving 15 bases unmatched. Germline lookup yields CDR1 LNHNV and CDR2 YYDKDF (reference sequence). The CDR3 is 20 amino acids.

In nucleotides, the CDR3 is TGTGCCAGCAGCCTCGGGACAGGGCAGGAAAAACTGTTTTTT. Amino acids: CASSLGTGQEKLFF. J is TRBJ1-4 and V is TRBV5-4; TRBD1 agrees at 9 bases. There are 14 residues in the CDR3. Per germline, CDR1 SGHNT and CDR2 YYREEE (reference sequence). V was pared by 4 bases and J by 8 bases, with 6 bases of the junction left unmatched.

V usage is TRBV20-1 and J usage is TRBJ1-5; 10 nucleotides agree with TRBD1. The length of the CDR3 is 16 residues. From germline, CDR1 is DFQATT and CDR2 SNEGSKA (reference sequence). V was pared by 3 bases and J by 6 bases, with 11 bases of the junction left unmatched. Here the CDR3 DNA reads TGCAGTGCTAGTGACCCCGACAGGGGGCTAGTTCAGCCCCAGCATTTT. This gives the protein CSASDPDRGLVQPQHF.

The table lists this clone with a count of one. This rearrangement joins TRBV30 to TRBJ1-2, with D possibly matching TRBD1 (6 bases). This CDR3 is 14 amino acids long. Trimming stripped 0 bases from V and 4 bases from J, with 12 bases between. Germline CDR1 and CDR2: GTSNPN and SVGIG (reference sequence). CDR3 in amino acids: CAWSVTGGSYGYTF. In DNA form, the CDR3 reads TGTGCCTGGAGTGTGACAGGAGGTAGCTATGGCTACACCTTC.

V usage is TRBV3-1 (or the pseudogene TRBV3-2) and J usage is TRBJ1-4; 7 nucleotides line up with TRBD1. Germline V gene lookup returns CDR1 LGHDT and CDR2 YNNKEL (reference sequence). CDR3 size: 17 residues. With 2 bases clipped from V and 6 bases from J, the junction kept 12 bases outside the gene matches. The CDR3 nucleotides are TGTGCCAGCAGCCAAAGGATCCGACAGGGTGCCCATGAAAAACTGTTTTTT. As protein: CASSQRIRQGAHEKLFF.

The V and J genes are TRBV30 and TRBJ2-3, with 10 bases lining up with TRBD2. Per germline, CDR1 GTSNPN and CDR2 SVGIG (reference sequence). J was trimmed by 4 bases and V by 2 bases; bases with no gene match: 3. The CDR3 is 14 residues long. The CDR3 nucleotides are TGTGCCTGGAGTATAGCGGGGGGATCAGATACGCAGTATTTT. Translated, it gives CAWSIAGGSDTQYF.

The V and J genes are TRBV10-3 and TRBJ2-1; 11 nucleotides agree with TRBD1. Germline-derived CDR1 and CDR2 are ENHRY and SYGVKD. V gave up 7 bases and J gave up 3 bases; unmatched junction bases: 8. The CDR3 sequence is 16 residues long. Written as DNA, the CDR3 is TGTGCCATCAAAACCTCCGGGACAGGGGGCTACAATGAGCAGTTCTTC. Translated: CAIKTSGTGGYNEQFF.

CDR3 DNA sequence: TGTGCCAGCTCACCACGAAAGGGGAGGGAGACCCAGTACTTC. Protein sequence: CASSPRKGRETQYF. This sequence joins TRBV18 and TRBJ2-5; D perhaps matches TRBD2 (6 bases). The germline V gene has CDR1 KGHSH and CDR2 LQKENI. V lost 1 base, J lost 5 bases, and 11 bases lay in between. This CDR3 is 14 amino acids long.

The chain employs TRBV6-5 and TRBJ2-1, with D possibly TRBD2 on 5 matching bases. CDR3 length: 12 residues. Trimming took 6 bases from V and 14 from J, leaving 17 bases between them. Germline V gives CDR1 MNHEY, CDR2 SVGAGI. The CDR3 loop is CASSTASTEEFF. CDR3 DNA: TGTGCCAGCAGCACGGCCTCAACGGAGGAGTTCTTC.

V gene TRBV5-6 combines with J gene TRBJ1-6; D is undetermined. Between the trimmed V and J ends, which lost 0 bases and 3 bases, there was a span of 10 bases. The length of the CDR3 is 16 residues. CDR1 is SGHDT and CDR2 is YYEEEE in the germline V gene. The CDR3 DNA follows: TGTGCCAGCAGCTTGGTCGGGAACCTCTATAATTCACCCCTCCACTTT. This translates into CASSLVGNLYNSPLHF.

CDR3 amino acids: CASSPGQGVYNEQFF. CDR3 bases: TGTGCCAGCAGCCCGGGACAGGGGGTCTACAATGAGCAGTTCTTC. J is TRBJ2-1 and V is TRBV7-3, with 11 nucleotides matching TRBD1. The CDR3 is 15 amino acids. Germline V CDR1 and CDR2: SGHTA, FQGTGA. The V segment lost 5 bases and the J segment 3 bases; nucleotides outside the gene matches: 3. The full variable domain, with the rest looked up from reference TRBV7-3 and TRBJ2-1, is GAGVSQTPSNKVTEKGKYVELRCDPISGHTALYWYRQSLGQGPEFLIYFQGTGAADDSGLPNDRFFAVRPEGSVSTLKIQRTERGDSAVYLCASSPGQGVYNEQFFGPGTRLTVL.

This sequence joins TRBV6-1 and TRBJ1-4; a weak D match, TRBD1 (6 bases). V lost 1 base and J lost 8, with 14 bases in between. The CDR3 has 15 residues. The germline CDR1 and CDR2 sequences are MNHNS and SASEGT. The CDR3 sequence: CASSEDPPGVEKLFF. The CDR3 DNA sequence: TGTGCCAGCAGTGAAGATCCCCCAGGGGTGGAAAAACTGTTTTTT.

This chain joins TRBV29-1 and TRBJ1-2; the D gene is possibly TRBD1 (5 bases). Looked up from germline, CDR1 is SQVTM and CDR2 is ANQGSEA. The CDR3 spans 14 residues. Trimming took off 2 bases at V and 8 bases at J, with 18 bases between the two ends. The CDR3 spells CSVEMGRGARGYTF. As DNA, the CDR3 is TGCAGCGTTGAAATGGGCCGCGGGGCGCGGGGCTACACCTTC.

This clone was found once. V usage is TRBV9 and J usage is TRBJ1-6; D call uncertain. The germline V gene has CDR1 SGDLS and CDR2 YYNGEE. V dropped 3 bases and J dropped 9 bases, with 13 bases sitting between them. CDR3 size: 14 residues. The CDR3 sequence is CASSDSNFGSPLHF. CDR3 nucleotides: TGTGCCAGCAGCGACAGCAACTTTGGTTCACCCCTCCACTTT.

The CDR3 loop reads CASSEYGQGLYTF. CDR3 nucleotide sequence: TGTGCCAGCAGTGAATATGGACAGGGACTCTACACCTTC. The chain carries TRBV25-1 and TRBJ1-2, with 8 bases fitting TRBD1. The CDR3 extends over 13 amino acids. The trim removed 0 bases at V and 10 bases at J, leaving 4 bases unmatched. Per germline, CDR1 MGHDK and CDR2 SYGVNS.

The V call is TRBV2, the J call TRBJ1-5; D unresolved. Germline assignment: CDR1 SNHLY and CDR2 FYNNEI. With 6 bases removed from V and 0 bases from J, the gap between germline ends came to 12 bases. This CDR3 region has 15 residues. The CDR3: CASSARHPSNQPQHF. Here the CDR3 DNA reads TGTGCCAGCAGCGCGCGACATCCTAGCAATCAGCCCCAGCATTTT.

The rearrangement links TRBV5-4 to TRBJ2-1, with D perhaps TRBD1 (5 bases). CDR3 length: 12 amino acids. The V gene lost 4 bases and the J gene lost 6 bases, with 8 bases spanning the gap. From germline, CDR1 is SGHNT and CDR2 YYREEE (reference sequence). The CDR3 here is CASSGASNEQFF. For the CDR3, the DNA is TGTGCCAGCAGCGGGGCCTCCAATGAGCAGTTCTTC.